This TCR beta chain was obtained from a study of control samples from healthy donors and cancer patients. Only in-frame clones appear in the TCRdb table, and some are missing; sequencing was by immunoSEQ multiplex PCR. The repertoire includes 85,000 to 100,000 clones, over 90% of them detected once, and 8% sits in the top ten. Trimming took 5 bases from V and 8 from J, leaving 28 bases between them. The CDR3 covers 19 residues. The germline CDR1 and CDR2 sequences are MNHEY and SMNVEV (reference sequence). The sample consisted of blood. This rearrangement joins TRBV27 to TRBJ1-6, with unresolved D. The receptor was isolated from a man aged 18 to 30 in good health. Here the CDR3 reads CASSPVASRYSPRHSPLHF. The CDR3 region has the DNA TGTGCCAGCAGTCCCGTTGCGAGCAGGTATTCACCTCGCCATTCACCCCTCCACTTT.